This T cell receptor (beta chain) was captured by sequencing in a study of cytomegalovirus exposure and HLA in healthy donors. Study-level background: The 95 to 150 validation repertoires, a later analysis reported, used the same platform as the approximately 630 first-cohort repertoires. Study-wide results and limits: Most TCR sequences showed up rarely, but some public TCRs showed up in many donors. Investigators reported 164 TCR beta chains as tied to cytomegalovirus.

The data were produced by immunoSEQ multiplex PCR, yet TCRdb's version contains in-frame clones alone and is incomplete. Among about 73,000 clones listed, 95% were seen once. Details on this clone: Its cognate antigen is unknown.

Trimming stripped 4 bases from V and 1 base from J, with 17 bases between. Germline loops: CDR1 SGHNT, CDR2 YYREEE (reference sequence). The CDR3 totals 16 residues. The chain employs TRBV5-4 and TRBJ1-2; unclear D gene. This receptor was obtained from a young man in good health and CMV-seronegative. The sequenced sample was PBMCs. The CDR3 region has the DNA TGTGCCAGCAGCGCCGACAACATCACGTTTAACTATGGCTACACCTTC. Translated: CASSADNITFNYGYTF.